This TCR beta chain was profiled in a study of blood T cell repertoires in COVID-19. This table comes from immunoSEQ multiplex PCR, and its TCRdb copy is limited to in-frame clones, with some not included. This sample has approximately 210,000 clones; almost 90% occur once, and the top ten carry roughly 14%. The ends lost 6 bases at V and 5 bases at J; junction bases unmatched: 10. CDR3 length equals 15 residues. Germline-derived CDR1 and CDR2 are MNHEY and SVGAGI. The genes are TRBV6-5 and TRBJ2-5; 9 bases line up with TRBD1. The receptor's source is a woman between 50 and 59 years old with acute COVID-19. The sample was PBMCs or T cells enriched from blood (not recorded which). The CDR3 nucleotides are TGTGCCAGCAGCCCATACAGGGGGCGAGGGGAGACCCAGTACTTC. This codes for CASSPYRGRGETQYF.